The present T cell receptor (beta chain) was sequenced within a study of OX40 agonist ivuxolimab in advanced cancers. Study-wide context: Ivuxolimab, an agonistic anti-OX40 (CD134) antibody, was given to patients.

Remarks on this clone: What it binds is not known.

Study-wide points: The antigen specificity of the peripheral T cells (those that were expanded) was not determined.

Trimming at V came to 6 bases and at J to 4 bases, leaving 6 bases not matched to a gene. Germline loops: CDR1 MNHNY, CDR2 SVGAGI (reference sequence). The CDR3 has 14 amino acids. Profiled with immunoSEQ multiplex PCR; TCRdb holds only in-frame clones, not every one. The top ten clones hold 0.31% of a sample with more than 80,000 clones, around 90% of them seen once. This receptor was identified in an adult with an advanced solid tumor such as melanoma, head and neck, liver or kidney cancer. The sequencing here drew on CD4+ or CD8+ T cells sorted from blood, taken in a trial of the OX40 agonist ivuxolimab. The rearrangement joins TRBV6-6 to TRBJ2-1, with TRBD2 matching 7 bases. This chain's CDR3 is CASRLGGIYNEQFF. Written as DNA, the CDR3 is TGTGCCAGCAGGCTCGGGGGGATATACAATGAGCAGTTCTTC.